Listed here are 22 T cell receptor beta chains from one sample, sequenced in a study of beta chain features in type 1 diabetes. The entirety of the isolated RNA underwent reverse transcription, so expressed TCRB transcripts were sequenced. The method was immunoSEQ multiplex PCR; TCRdb's version includes in-frame clones alone and lacks a portion of them. The sample includes 150,000 or so clones, over 7.5% of them seen just once. The sequenced sample consisted of central memory CD4+ T cells from blood. These receptors all stem from a woman younger than 35 in good health.

This clone appeared a few times. One junction end disagrees with the germline gene, perhaps due to a read error. The rearrangement uses TRBV5-4 and TRBJ2-1, with 8 bases identical to TRBD2. Germline V gene sequence: CDR1 SGHNT, CDR2 YYREEE (reference sequence). This CDR3 comprises 14 residues. The DNA of the CDR3 is TGCGCCAGCGGGCGGGGGGCCTCCTACAATGAGCAGTTCTTC. This sequence encodes CASGRGASYNEQFF.

This clone has a handful of counts. The chain is built from TRBV25-1 and TRBJ1-4, with a possible D match to TRBD1 (6 bases). V shed 2 bases and J shed 8 bases, with 15 bases lying between them. Germline V gene sequence: CDR1 MGHDK, CDR2 SYGVNS. The CDR3 totals 15 residues. The CDR3 DNA reads TGTGCCAGCAGTGAAGATAGAATACAGGGCGAAAAACTGTTTTTT. This translates into CASSEDRIQGEKLFF. Filled out from reference TRBV25-1 and TRBJ1-4, the complete variable domain reads EADIYQTPRYLVIGTGKKITLECSQTMGHDKMYWYQQDPGMELHLIHYSYGVNSTEKGDLSSESTVSRIRTEHFPLTLESARPSHTSQYLCASSEDRIQGEKLFFGSGTQLSVL.

This clone was seen a single time. This sequence joins TRBV7-7 and TRBJ2-3, with TRBD2 matching 7 bases. The J segment lost 1 base and the V segment lost 11 bases, leaving 12 bases of the junction unmatched. This CDR3 has 15 residues. CDR1 and CDR2 (germline): SSHAT, FNYEAQ (reference sequence). This CDR3 is CASTPGLAGTDTQYF. CDR3 nucleotide sequence: TGTGCCTCCACGCCGGGGCTAGCGGGCACAGATACGCAGTATTTT.

The chain couples TRBV7-3 to TRBJ2-1; D not resolved. Germline CDR1 is SGHTA and CDR2 is FQGTGA. Trimming took 5 bases from V and 6 from J, leaving 14 bases between them. This CDR3 has 14 amino acids. The CDR3 DNA reads TGTGCCAGCAGCCACTCACAGAGCTTCAATGAGCAGTTCTTC. Translating it yields CASSHSQSFNEQFF.

This clone was seen more than once but under ten times. The V gene is TRBV19, the J gene TRBJ1-1; D might be TRBD1 (5 bases). V lost 2 bases, J lost 1 base, and 11 bases lay in between. The CDR3 loop spans 15 amino acids. In germline, CDR1 is LNHDA, CDR2 SQIVND (reference sequence). CDR3 bases: TGTGCCAGTAGTATATCCCGACAGCCGAACACTGAAGCTTTCTTT. This translates into CASSISRQPNTEAFF.

Ten or more counts support this clone. The chain links TRBV19 to TRBJ2-1; D is possibly TRBD1 (6 bases). Germline V gene sequence: CDR1 LNHDA, CDR2 SQIVND (reference sequence). Trimming pared 6 bases from V and 3 bases from J, leaving 18 bases between. The CDR3 sequence is 16 residues long. CDR3 in amino acids: CASRDRLGHLYNEQFF. The CDR3 DNA is TGTGCCAGTAGGGATAGATTGGGACACCTCTACAATGAGCAGTTCTTC.

There are many counts of this clone. This chain uses TRBV14 with TRBJ2-1; D perhaps matches TRBD2 (6 bases). The germline V gene has CDR1 SGHDN and CDR2 FVKESK. Trimming left V 4 bases short and J 5 bases short, with 12 bases between. CDR3 length: 14 residues. Here the CDR3 DNA reads TGTGCCAGCAGCCCCCGGACTACCGACAATGAGCAGTTCTTC. The encoded protein is CASSPRTTDNEQFF.

The chain employs TRBV18 and TRBJ1-1; 7 positions agree with TRBD1. The CDR3 consists of 13 residues. Trimming cost V 8 bases and J 1 base; bases outside gene matches: 4. CDR1 is KGHSH, CDR2 LQKENI, per germline. The CDR3 sequence is CASQGQSNTEAFF. The CDR3, as DNA: TGTGCCAGCCAGGGACAGTCGAACACTGAAGCTTTCTTT. Combining the CDR3 with reference TRBV18 and TRBJ1-1 gives the whole variable domain NAGVMQNPRHLVRRRGQEARLRCSPMKGHSHVYWYRQLPEEGLKFMVYLQKENIIDESGMPKERFSAEFPKEGPSILRIQQVVRGDSAAYFCASQGQSNTEAFFGQGTRLTVV.

This clone has more than one count but fewer than ten. The gene calls are TRBV28 and TRBJ1-1; D is possibly TRBD1 (5 bases). This CDR3 is built from 13 residues. Trimming shortened V by 2 bases and J by 7 bases, and 11 bases separated the two germline ends. Germline V gene data show CDR1 as MDHEN and CDR2 as SYDVKM. This CDR3 is CASSLAIGGEAFF. CDR3 coding DNA: TGTGCCAGCAGTTTAGCAATCGGGGGTGAAGCTTTCTTT.

This clone was recorded a few times. This chain links TRBV4-2 with TRBJ2-1; TRBD1 might be the D (5 bases). Per germline, CDR1 LGHNA and CDR2 YNFKEQ. The CDR3 extends over 15 amino acids. Trimming removed 0 bases at V and 4 bases at J, with 10 bases between. CDR3 region: CASSQERQGYNEQFF. CDR3 nucleotides: TGTGCCAGCAGCCAAGAACGCCAGGGTTACAATGAGCAGTTCTTC.

This clone was seen at least ten times. This chain uses TRBV4-1 with TRBJ2-5; the D is unclear. The CDR3 consists of 13 residues. V was trimmed by 5 bases and J by 7 bases, leaving 14 bases between them. The germline V gene has CDR1 MGHRA and CDR2 YSYEKL. The CDR3 DNA is TGCGCCAGCAGCTCAAACTTATTCGGGACCCAGTACTTC. It is translated as CASSSNLFGTQYF.

This clone was seen a few times. The rearrangement joins TRBV13 to TRBJ1-2; D gene unclear. The germline CDR1 and CDR2 sequences are PRHDT and FYEKMQ (reference sequence). The CDR3 is made up of 11 amino acids. The V end was cut by 2 bases, the J end by 7 bases, with 5 bases between. CDR3 DNA sequence: TGTGCCAGCAGCTTACGGGGTGGCTACACCTTC. It specifies CASSLRGGYTF.

This clone was counted a few times. The rearrangement uses TRBV18 and TRBJ2-5, with 7 nucleotides matching TRBD1. This CDR3 contains 15 residues. CDR1 is KGHSH and CDR2 is LQKENI in the germline V gene. J was trimmed by 3 bases and V by 0 bases; bases with no gene match: 4. The CDR3 DNA reads TGTGCCAGCTCACCACCAGGGGGCTGGAAAGAGACCCAGTACTTC. Its protein product is CASSPPGGWKETQYF.

A few counts support this clone. J is TRBJ2-3 and V is TRBV15; the D gene is possibly TRBD1 (5 bases). V was shortened by 5 bases and J by 4 bases, with 13 bases between the two germline ends. The CDR3 covers 14 residues. Germline-derived CDR1 and CDR2 are LNHNV and YYDKDF (reference sequence). CDR3 nucleotide sequence: TGTGCCACCAGCCGGCAGGGCTCCCCAGATACGCAGTATTTT. Protein product: CATSRQGSPDTQYF.

This clone has a handful of counts. The chain employs TRBV30 and TRBJ1-5; tentatively, D is TRBD1 (5 bases). The V end was cut by 0 bases, the J end by 3 bases, with 9 bases between. Germline loops: CDR1 GTSNPN, CDR2 SVGIG (reference sequence). This CDR3 contains 14 residues. The CDR3 spells CAWSVSGFNQPQHF. The CDR3 nucleotides read TGTGCCTGGAGTGTTTCAGGGTTCAATCAGCCCCAGCATTTT.

This clone has more than one count but fewer than ten. The V call is TRBV5-1, the J call TRBJ2-3; D may be TRBD1 (6 bases). This CDR3 contains 15 residues. Germline V gene lookup returns CDR1 SGHRS and CDR2 YFSETQ. Trimming stripped 3 bases from V and 4 bases from J, with 15 bases between. CDR3 region: CASSSGQTFSDTQYF. CDR3 DNA sequence: TGCGCCAGCAGCTCTGGACAGACCTTTTCAGATACGCAGTATTTT.

The CDR3 region is CASSPPLGNTGELFF. The CDR3 coding sequence is TGTGCCAGCTCACCACCTCTAGGGAACACCGGGGAGCTGTTTTTT. The rearrangement joins TRBV18 to TRBJ2-2, with D hard to call. CDR3 length: 15 residues. Trimming stripped 0 bases from V and 1 base from J, with 6 bases between. CDR1 KGHSH and CDR2 LQKENI come from the germline V gene.

J is TRBJ2-7 and V is TRBV14; the match to TRBD1 covers 7 bases. The V gene end was trimmed by 3 bases and the J gene end by 0 bases; junction bases not matched to a gene: 5. Germline assignment: CDR1 SGHDN and CDR2 FVKESK. The CDR3 has 15 amino acids. The CDR3 coding sequence is TGTGCCAGCAGCCAGGTGGACAGGCGCTCCTACGAGCAGTACTTC. Its protein product is CASSQVDRRSYEQYF.

Regarding this clone: The junction departs from germline at one end; a sequencing error may be responsible. The rearrangement joins TRBV30 to TRBJ1-2, with a tentative D call TRBD1 (5 bases). The CDR3 length is 12 residues. The germline V gene has CDR1 GTSNPN and CDR2 SVGIG (reference sequence). The CDR3 protein is CAWTLSSAGLEF. In nucleotides, the CDR3 is TGTGCCTGGACTCTCTCCTCGGCGGGACTCGAGTTC. Combining the CDR3 with reference TRBV30 and TRBJ1-2 gives the whole variable domain SQTIHQWPATLVQPVGSPLSLECTVEGTSNPNLYWYRQAAGRGLQLLFYSVGIGQISSEVPQNLSASRPQDRQFILSSKKLLLSDSGFYLCAWTLSSAGLEFGSGTRLTVV.

The rearrangement uses TRBV6-6 and TRBJ1-1, with D unclear. The CDR3 is 12 residues long. Germline values: CDR1 MNHNY, CDR2 SVGAGI (reference sequence). The germline V and J ends were trimmed by 5 bases and 5 bases, with 9 bases remaining between them. The CDR3: CASSDAGTEAFF. Here the CDR3 DNA reads TGTGCCAGCAGTGATGCGGGTACTGAAGCTTTCTTT.

This chain uses TRBV25-1 with TRBJ1-2; 10 bases line up with TRBD1. V gave up 3 bases and J gave up 7 bases; unmatched junction bases: 8. Germline assignment: CDR1 MGHDK and CDR2 SYGVNS. CDR3 length: 15 residues. DNA for the CDR3: TGTGCCAGCAGTGACGGGGGACAGGGGTTGGGTGGCTACACCTTC. Encoded protein: CASSDGGQGLGGYTF.

At least ten counts were recorded for this clone. Written as DNA, the CDR3 is TGCGCCAGCAGCTGGGGACAGGGCCAAGAGACCCAGTACTTC. Protein sequence: CASSWGQGQETQYF. The chain couples TRBV5-1 to TRBJ2-5, with TRBD1 matching over 9 bases. Germline CDR1 and CDR2: SGHRS and YFSETQ. The V segment lost 3 bases and the J segment 1 base; nucleotides outside the gene matches: 1. The CDR3 length is 14 residues.